The clone carrying this TCR beta chain was seen a single time. The antigen is unknown. The sample originates from a study of spatial heterogeneity in lung cancer. TCRdb reprocessed the 5' RACE reads with MiXCR, giving one entry per CDR3 protein. The sample lists 15,000 or so distinct CDR3 sequences, 20% to 25% occurring once. The study's findings and limits: Relative to follow-up, resection was when ubiquitous expanded tumor TCRs appeared more in blood.

This sample's time point: sample taken at primary tumor resection. No cell sorting; template was whole RNA from tumor, lung tissue or PBMC. Trimming took off 5 bases at V and 4 bases at J, with 14 bases between the two ends. The CDR3 extends over 15 amino acids. Per germline, CDR1 SGHTA and CDR2 FQGNSA. The receptor's source is a female donor with early-stage non-small cell lung cancer. The chain has TRBV7-2 and TRBJ2-2, with D possibly TRBD2 on 6 matching bases. Sequences were derived from PBMCs, sampled at surgery. CDR3 bases: TGTGCCAGCAGCCCATCCCAGGGAGGCACCGGGGAGCTGTTTTTT. It codes for CASSPSQGGTGELFF.